This T cell receptor (beta chain) was profiled in a study of T cells in Graves' hyperthyroidism and ophthalmopathy. The germline gives CDR1 LNHNV, CDR2 YYDKDF (reference sequence). V lost 1 base, J lost 5 bases, and 6 bases stayed unmatched. The CDR3 runs to 15 residues. Regions amplified from RNA transcripts were the TCR beta CDR3 regions. The HTBI set primed first-round TCR CDR3 RT-PCR. TCRdb processed the multiplex PCR reads anew with MiXCR; each CDR3 protein has one entry. The repertoire holds approximately 870,000 distinct CDR3 sequences, more than 30% seen once, with 7.5% to 9.5% in the top ten.

V usage is TRBV15 and J usage is TRBJ2-7, with TRBD1 identical over 9 bases. The sequence was collected from a man younger than 35 with Graves' hyperthyroidism. The sample comprised blood. DNA of the CDR3: TGTGCCACCAGCAGAGTAAGGACAGGGGCCGACGAGCAGTACTTC. It encodes CATSRVRTGADEQYF.